This T cell receptor (beta chain) originates from a study of blood T cells in healthy people across ages (dated by TCRdb to the mid-2010s). Describing the broader study: In model experiments, roughly one uniquely barcoded TCR beta cDNA molecule per two T cells was captured by template switching. The study analyzed two additional independent replicas of 1 million unique cDNA reads from the same blood draw for two donors, one aged 18 to 29 and one aged 80 or older. To avoid experimental bias, donors of different ages were distributed randomly across sequencing lanes. The study measured age-related changes in TCR beta repertoire diversity using deep sequencing normalized with unique cDNA molecular identifiers. The donors were divided into four age groups: young (average around 15 years), middle-aged (approximately 41), aged (approximately 62) and long-lived (82).

The approximately 41 donors, aged roughly 6 to 95 years, were systemically healthy Caucasian individuals from Russia. Ten milliliters of peripheral blood were collected from each donor into EDTA-treated Vacutainer tubes. Ficoll-Paque density-gradient centrifugation was used to isolate PBMCs, with at least 6 million per sample. Total RNA was extracted from PBMCs with Trizol reagent, with at least 5 micrograms obtained per sample. Naive CD45RAhigh/CD27high T cell percentages were measured by flow cytometry on a PBMC aliquot from every donor. The receptor library was made with 5' RACE. The listed sequencing device is Illumina HiSeq 2500. A second PCR of roughly 7 to 11 cycles was performed with a sample-barcoded 5' primer and a J-beta primer mix. A unique molecular identifier was introduced onto each TCR beta cDNA molecule by a template-switch 5' adaptor carrying 12 random nucleotides. Each sample yielded at least 2.5 million CDR3-containing paired-end reads. All of the RNA was converted into first-strand cDNA using the Mint cDNA synthesis kit, with a TRBC-specific oligonucleotide serving as the primer. Following uracil-DNA glycosylase treatment, a first 18-cycle PCR with universal primers M1SS and BC2_uni_R was performed on all cDNA. The study's own analysis went as follows. Normalization of each sample was performed by random selection of 1 million high-quality reads, each carrying a distinct molecular identifier. Reads sharing molecular identifiers were discarded rather than binned into consensus sequences. MiTCR, run with a Q25 quality threshold and the strictest error-elimination algorithm, handled CDR3 identification, clonotype clustering and error correction. A nonparametric unseen species model with Euler transformation was used to estimate a lower bound on total TCR beta diversity. TCRdb trimmed the raw reads at Q25, called clones with MiXCR and kept productive beta chains. Each CDR3 protein gets just one entry, which takes the most common genes and DNA from the rows behind it. TCRdb, not the authors, supplied the V and J calls. This sample gives 1.5 million to 2 million distinct CDR3 sequences in total; about 31% of them show up just once. Of the sample, roughly 10% falls within the top ten clones.

In the case of this clonotype: Its recognized antigen is unknown. Base qualities were left out, and no much larger clone turns up one base away.

What the study reported, not specific to this receptor: There was a strong correlation between observed TCR beta diversity and the percentage of naive T cells measured by flow cytometry. Because the CMV infection status of the donors was unknown, age-related changes in expanded clonotypes may potentially have been confounded. Observed TCR beta diversity per million T cells fell roughly linearly with age, and a significant reduction was already apparent by age around 36. Compared with the aged group, the long-lived group had more naive CD4+ T cells, fewer expanded clones and increased TCR diversity, suggesting age selection. Estimates of total diversity based on one million sequenced T cells were regarded as lower bounds and as underestimates. Since profiling was done on bulk unsorted PBMCs, naive and antigen-experienced compartments could not be conclusively compared.

Deletion took 7 bases off V and 3 bases off J, with a span of 15 bases between the germline ends. The germline V gene supplies CDR1 MRHNA and CDR2 SNTAGT. Including cysteine and phenylalanine, the CDR3 has 14 amino acids. CDR3 DNA is the only sequence kept; it has 42 bases, read in frame from the first base. Recombination joined TRBV6-4 with TRBJ1-1, and the D gene may be TRBD1, 6 bases matching. The receptor was isolated from a woman in her 30s in good health. Sequenced sample: blood. The bases read TGTGCCAGCAAACACTACAGGGAGCACACTGAAGCTTTCTTT. Protein translation: CASKHYREHTEAFF.